What follows is one TCR beta chain and its context. Antigen specificity is unknown. Trimming removed 4 bases from V and 8 bases from J, with 23 bases in between. CDR1 is SGHDN and CDR2 is FVKESK in the germline V gene. CDR3 length equals 16 residues. The data derive from a study of cytomegalovirus exposure and HLA in healthy donors. Study results and limitations: Altogether, 150 or so TCR beta chains were recorded as cytomegalovirus-associated. Confirmation in vitro established that a few CMV-associated chains were specific for CMV antigens.

TCRdb's copy holds only in-frame clones and misses some; the assay was immunoSEQ multiplex PCR. Found here are a few hundred thousand clones, nearly 90% of them singletons; the top ten hold under 0.4%. This chain links TRBV14 with TRBJ1-2, with a tentative D call TRBD1 (6 bases). Specimen: PBMCs. This receptor was obtained from a woman between 18 and 29 years old in good health and CMV-seronegative. The CDR3 protein is CASSPSYRVGAEGYTF. The CDR3 coding sequence is TGTGCCAGCAGCCCCTCATACAGGGTGGGAGCGGAAGGCTACACCTTC.